These T cell receptor beta chains were read from a single sample in a study of lymphopenia after photon versus proton radiotherapy. The table came from immunoSEQ multiplex PCR; TCRdb's copy has only in-frame clones and leaves some out. The data show thousands of clones, with around 85% seen just once and about 3.1% held by the top ten. The source was peripheral blood, collected from a patient treated with photon-based radiotherapy. The source of these receptors is a woman in her 70s with pancreatic cancer. Both conserved end residues are part of each CDR3. The D gene is left open where the match is weak. Some rows mark clone size as missing; the rest say once, few, many or name a class of expanded clone.

TRBD2	-	TRBV9	TRBJ2-1	TGTGCCAGCAGTCAGGAAGGGCGGGAGGGGAATGAGCAGTTCTTC	CASSQEGREGNEQFF
-	-	TRBV4-3	TRBJ1-2	TGCGCCAGCAGCCAAGAGGTTACGACGGATGGCTACACCTTC	CASSQEVTTDGYTF
-	once	TRBV5-6	TRBJ1-5	TGTGCCAGCAGCTCCACGTGGAGCAATCAGCCCCAGCATTTT	CASSSTWSNQPQHF
-	few	TRBV2	TRBJ2-5	TGTGCCAGCACCGCCAGCACCGTAAGGGTGACCCAGTACTTC	CASTASTVRVTQYF
TRBD1	-	TRBV5-1	TRBJ2-2	TGCGCCAGCAGCTTGGCACAGGGGGCGAGGTCGCCCGGGGAGCTGTTTTTT	CASSLAQGARSPGELFF
TRBD2	-	TRBV6-5	TRBJ2-7	TGTGCCAGCAGGACTAGCGGGACGTACGAGCAGTACTTC	CASRTSGTYEQYF
-	-	TRBV5-1	TRBJ2-7	TGCGCCAGCAGCTCCGGGACCGCGTCCTACGAGCAGTACTTC	CASSSGTASYEQYF
-	large	TRBV10-3	TRBJ2-7	TGTGCCATCAGTGCCGGAGGGGGTAAGGACGAGCAGTACTTC	CAISAGGGKDEQYF
-	-	TRBV4-3	TRBJ2-3	TGCGCCAGCAGCACAGAACAGGGTCCAGATACGCAGTATTTT	CASSTEQGPDTQYF
TRBD1	-	TRBV29-1	TRBJ1-2	TGCAGCGTCACCGGGACAGGGGGTTTTGGCTACACCTTC	CSVTGTGGFGYTF
TRBD2	-	TRBV19	TRBJ2-7	TGTGCCAGTAGTGGACTAGCGCCAACCTACGAGCAGTACTTC	CASSGLAPTYEQYF
-	-	TRBV6-1	TRBJ1-5	TGTGCCAGCGGATCGGGGGGCTATAATCAGCCCCAGCATTTT	CASGSGGYNQPQHF
-	-	TRBV7-6	TRBJ1-4	TGTGCCAGCAGCTTAAATGCAGGGAGGAATGAAAAACTGTTTTTT	CASSLNAGRNEKLFF
-	few	TRBV7-2	TRBJ1-2	TGTGCCATCAGGAATAACTATGGCTACACCTTC	CAIRNNYGYTF
TRBD1	-	TRBV7-9	TRBJ2-7	TGTGCCAGCAGCCCCCAGGACAGGGGAGCCTACGAGCAGTACTTC	CASSPQDRGAYEQYF
-	-	TRBV9	TRBJ2-2	TGTGCCAGCAGCGTCAATCCGGCCCGGGGCACCGGGGAGCTGTTTTTT	CASSVNPARGTGELFF
-	-	TRBV19	TRBJ1-5	TGTGCCAGTAGTATGGGGATGGAGAGAGGCAATCAGCCCCAGCATTTT	CASSMGMERGNQPQHF
-	once	TRBV18	TRBJ2-2	TGTGCCAGCTCACCACAGGGCCGAGAGAACACCGGGGAGCTGTTTTTT	CASSPQGRENTGELFF
TRBD2	-	TRBV27	TRBJ2-7	TGTGCCAGCAGTCCACTAGCGGGAGTTGAGCAGTACTTC	CASSPLAGVEQYF